This TCR beta chain is drawn from a study of T cells in localized non-small cell lung cancer (dated by TCRdb to 2018 to 2020). Study-wide context: Comparing tumors with uninvolved tumor-adjacent lungs, the study looked at the T cell repertoires of 220 or so patients with early-stage NSCLC. The cohort was made up of around 220 treatment-naive NSCLC patients whose localized lung tumors had been resected. A mean age of approximately 70 years was recorded for the NSCLC patients, of whom 120 to 150 were male and about a hundred were female. Broader findings and caveats from the paper: Since the design was exploratory, TCR variables were selected using unadjusted p-values with no false-discovery rate correction. A median of around 60 of the top 100 tumor clones turned up in the paired uninvolved adjacent lung, and about 28 of those clones also ranked among the top 100 of that same adjacent lung. Multi-region tumor sequencing was not performed, so intratumor heterogeneity could not be excluded. Higher T cell density in blood was associated with longer overall survival, whereas higher clonality in adjacent lung was associated with shorter survival. The highest T cell clonality was observed in uninvolved tumor-adjacent lung, where clonality exceeded that of tumor, suggesting that antigenic responses were more focused in uninvolved tumor-adjacent lung.

From its cysteine to its phenylalanine, the CDR3 spans 15 amino acids. Left in the record is the CDR3 DNA by itself, 45 bases read in frame from the first base. CDR1 and CDR2 are drawn from the germline V gene: MNHEY, SVGAGI. V drops 6 bases and J drops 4 bases, leaving 16 bases in between. At diagnosis, peripheral blood, uninvolved tumor-adjacent lung and tumor were collected and stored as a combination of fresh-frozen and FFPE material. For TCR repertoire profiling, blood samples were analyzed in the form of peripheral blood mononuclear cells. Concerning this clone itself: The antigen this receptor binds is unknown. It has no much larger one-base neighbor in the sample; base qualities were not kept.

The immunoSEQ Assay was used to sequence TCR beta CDR3 regions from DNA. The published analysis was carried out like this. T cell density was computed as TCR beta template counts normalized to usable DNA estimated by amplifying housekeeping genes. The preseqR package was used to estimate richness by extrapolating to 400,000 templates for PBMC samples and to 120,000 templates for tissue samples. Clonality was calculated as one minus Pielou's evenness. Differential abundance testing on productive amino-acid clonotypes, with a minimum total count of 5 and an alpha of 0.1, was used to identify tissue-enriched TCRs. The Jaccard Index and the Morisita Overlap Index were used to measure repertoire overlap between compartments. GLIPH grouped TCR beta CDR3s together with public tetramer-defined viral CDR3s, and a viral motif had to include at least three viral sequences and also show V-gene enrichment. TCRdb took over this immuneACCESS table, retaining in-frame rearrangements with V and J assigned. Such tables are incomplete; in checked studies, under half of the missing clones stem from an unresolved V gene, and the remainder is unexplained. V, J and clone size are taken as reported in that table, and D and trimming were inferred from the DNA itself. The sample table lists some 30,000 clones, 94% of them with a count of one. The biggest ten clones account for around 0.73% of the sample.

The receptor was isolated from a woman aged 35-75 years with stage I lung adenocarcinoma. The input for sequencing was peripheral blood, taken before any cancer treatment. The rearranged segments are TRBV6-5 and TRBJ1-5; the D segment cannot be called with confidence. The DNA is TGTGCCAGCAGCCGGCTTTCCCAGTGGAATCAGCCCCAGCATTTT. Translated, it reads CASSRLSQWNQPQHF.